Given below is one T cell receptor (beta chain) in context. The data stem from a study of CD8 T cells in Susac syndrome. An input of about 0.45 to 1 ug of RNA was subjected to reverse transcription using random hexamers. TCRdb ran MiXCR on the immunoSEQ multiplex PCR reads and lists one entry per CDR3 protein. The sample lists some 57,000 distinct CDR3 sequences, 85% to 95% occurring once. This CDR3 is built from 15 residues. The V and J ends lost 3 bases and 0 bases respectively, with 9 bases between them. CD8+ and CD4+ T cells circulating in blood were sequenced for TCR beta. Bulk CD8+ and CD4+ cells came from magnetic negative isolation; CD8+ TEMRA by FACS.

The gene calls are TRBV12-3 or TRBV12-4 and TRBJ1-3, with D unresolved. Material for sequencing was CD8+ T cells from PBMCs. This TCR was recovered from a human donor in good health. CDR3 DNA: TGTGCCAGCAGTTTCAGTACCTCCTCTGGAAACACCATATATTTT. Translated: CASSFSTSSGNTIYF.